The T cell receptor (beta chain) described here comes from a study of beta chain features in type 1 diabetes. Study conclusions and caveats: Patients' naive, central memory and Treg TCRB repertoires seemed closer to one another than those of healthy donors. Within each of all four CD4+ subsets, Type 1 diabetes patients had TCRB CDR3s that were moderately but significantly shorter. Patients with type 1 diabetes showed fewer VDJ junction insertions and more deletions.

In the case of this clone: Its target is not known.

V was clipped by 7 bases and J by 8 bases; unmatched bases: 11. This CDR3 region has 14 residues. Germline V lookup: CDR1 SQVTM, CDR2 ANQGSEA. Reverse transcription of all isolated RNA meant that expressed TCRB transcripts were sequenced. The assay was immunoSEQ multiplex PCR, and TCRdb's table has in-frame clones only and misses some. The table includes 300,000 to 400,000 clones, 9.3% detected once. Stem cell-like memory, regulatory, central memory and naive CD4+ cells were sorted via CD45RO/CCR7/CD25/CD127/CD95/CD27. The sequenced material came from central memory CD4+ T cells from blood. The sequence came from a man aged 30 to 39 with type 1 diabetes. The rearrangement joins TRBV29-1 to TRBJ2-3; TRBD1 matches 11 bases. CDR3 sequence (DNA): TGCAGCGGAACTTCGGACAGGGGGCTTCGTACGCAGTATTTT. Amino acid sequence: CSGTSDRGLRTQYF.